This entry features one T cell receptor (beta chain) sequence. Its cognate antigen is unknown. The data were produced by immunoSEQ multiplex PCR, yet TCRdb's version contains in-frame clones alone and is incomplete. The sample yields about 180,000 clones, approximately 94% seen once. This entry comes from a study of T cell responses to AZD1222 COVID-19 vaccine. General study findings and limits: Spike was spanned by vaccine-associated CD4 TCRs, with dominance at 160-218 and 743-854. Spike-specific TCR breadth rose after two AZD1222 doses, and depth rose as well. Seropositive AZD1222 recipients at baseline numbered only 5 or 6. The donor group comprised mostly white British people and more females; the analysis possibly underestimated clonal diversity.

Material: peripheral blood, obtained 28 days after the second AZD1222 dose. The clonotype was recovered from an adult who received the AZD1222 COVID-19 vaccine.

CDR3 DNA: TGTGCCTCAAAGGATGGGGGCGGCTACACCTTC. Translation: CASKDGGGYTF. This chain connects TRBV6-5 to TRBJ1-2; D is possibly TRBD1 (6 bases). The V end lost 11 bases, the J end lost 8 bases, and 15 bases lay between the germline ends. The CDR3 runs to 11 residues. Germline V gene lookup returns CDR1 MNHEY and CDR2 SVGAGI.